The 28 T cell receptor beta chains below come from one sample, sequenced in a study of blood T cells in healthy people across ages. Next came a second PCR, run for about 7 to 12 cycles, which used a sample-barcoded 5' primer along with a J-beta primer mix. TCRdb re-called the 5' RACE reads with MiXCR, one entry per CDR3 protein. The sample has about 2 million distinct CDR3 sequences, about 50% seen once. The sequenced sample consisted of blood. Every receptor here comes from a woman aged 40 to 50 in good health.

V usage is TRBV5-1 and J usage is TRBJ2-1; D possibly corresponds to TRBD1 (6 bases). Germline V gives CDR1 SGHRS, CDR2 YFSETQ. V shed 4 bases and J shed 10 bases, with 18 bases lying between them. This CDR3 has 14 residues. The CDR3 DNA reads as TGCGCCAGCAGCGGGAAGCAGGGGTTATACGAGCAGTTCTTC. Encoded protein: CASSGKQGLYEQFF. Combining the CDR3 with reference TRBV5-1 and TRBJ2-1 gives the whole variable domain KAGVTQTPRYLIKTRGQQVTLSCSPISGHRSVSWYQQTPGQGLQFLFEYFSETQRNKGNFPGRFSGRQFSNSRSEMNVSTLELGDSALYLCASSGKQGLYEQFFGPGTRLTVL.

The chain is built from TRBV11-2 and TRBJ1-2; TRBD1 matches 8 bases. The CDR3 totals 13 residues. The V and J ends lost 6 bases and 11 bases, in that order; junction bases with no gene match: 11. CDR1 is SGHAT and CDR2 is FQNNGV in the germline V gene. Written as DNA, the CDR3 is TGTGCCAGCAGTTCTGAAGGACAGGGAGAATACACCTTC. Protein: CASSSEGQGEYTF.

This clonotype appeared a few times. V is TRBV6-6 and J is TRBJ2-7, with TRBD1 matching over 8 bases. With 6 bases clipped from V and 1 base from J, the junction kept 5 bases outside the gene matches. Looked up from germline, CDR1 is MNHNY and CDR2 is SVGAGI (reference sequence). The CDR3 has 14 amino acids. The CDR3 coding sequence is TGTGCCAGCAGCCAGACAGGGGATTCCTACGAGCAGTACTTC. Its protein is CASSQTGDSYEQYF.

There are a few counts of this clonotype. The chain carries TRBV29-1 and TRBJ2-5; D is ambiguous. V was cut by 3 bases and J by 4 bases, with 9 bases left in between. The CDR3 runs 12 residues. Germline-derived CDR1 and CDR2 are SQVTM and ANQGSEA. The CDR3 nucleotides read TGCAGCGTTGAGCACACGGGAGAGACCCAGTACTTC. The encoded protein is CSVEHTGETQYF.

This clonotype was seen only a few times. The rearrangement links TRBV5-5 to TRBJ2-7; 7 bases line up with TRBD1. V gave up 0 bases and J gave up 2 bases; unmatched junction bases: 8. The CDR3 is 16 residues long. CDR1 is SGHKS and CDR2 is YYEKEE in the germline V gene (reference sequence). CDR3 coding DNA: TGTGCCAGCAGCTTGGCGGTGCAGGGGGTCACCTACGAGCAGTACTTC. Amino acids: CASSLAVQGVTYEQYF.

Turning to this clonotype: Possible read error: a much larger clone is one base away. This sequence joins TRBV20-1 and TRBJ2-5; D is uncertain. The closer fit of TRBJ2-1 to the DNA end suggests the J call may be wrong. The CDR3 extends over 13 amino acids. CDR1 is DFQATT and CDR2 is SNEGSKA in the germline V gene (reference sequence). As DNA, the CDR3 is TGCAGTGCTTTCCCCCGGCCCCAAGAGACCCAGTTCTTC. The encoded protein is CSAFPRPQETQFF.

The chain links TRBV7-8 to TRBJ1-2, with a possible D match to TRBD1 (5 bases). The CDR3 runs to 16 residues. CDR1 is SGHVS and CDR2 is FQNEAQ in the germline V gene. V was pared by 5 bases and J by 3 bases, with 19 bases between. CDR3 in amino acids: CASSVGRSSRDYGYTF. The CDR3 DNA is TGTGCCAGCAGCGTGGGACGGTCTAGCAGGGACTATGGCTACACCTTC.

The V gene is TRBV20-1, the J gene TRBJ2-3, with 7 nucleotides matching TRBD1. CDR3 size: 13 residues. V dropped 8 bases and J dropped 2; count of bases not matched to a gene: 7. In germline, CDR1 is DFQATT, CDR2 SNEGSKA (reference sequence). This CDR3 reads CSTTGKVTDTQYF. In DNA, the CDR3 is TGCAGTACGACAGGGAAGGTCACAGATACGCAGTATTTT.

V and J are TRBV20-1 and TRBJ2-1; D could derive from TRBD1 or TRBD2 (5 bases each). The CDR3 is 13 residues long. CDR1 is DFQATT and CDR2 is SNEGSKA in the germline V gene (reference sequence). Trimming stripped 3 bases from V and 7 bases from J, with 13 bases between. The CDR3 is CSASTIGGNEQFF. The CDR3 region has the DNA TGCAGTGCTAGTACTATTGGGGGAAATGAGCAGTTCTTC.

This clonotype occurred a few times. The chain is built from TRBV4-2 and TRBJ2-3, with D tentatively TRBD1 or TRBD2 (5 bases each). The CDR3 runs to 19 residues. Germline CDR1 is LGHNA and CDR2 is YNFKEQ. The V end was cut by 0 bases, the J end by 0 bases, with 19 bases between. The CDR3 region has the DNA TGTGCCAGCAGCCAAGAAGTGGTCAGGGACGTCTCTAGCACAGATACGCAGTATTTT. It encodes CASSQEVVRDVSSTDTQYF.

This clonotype was observed a few times. The chain joins TRBV29-1 to TRBJ2-5; a weak D match, TRBD2 (6 bases). Trimming removed 4 bases from V and 5 bases from J, with 17 bases in between. This CDR3 comprises 14 residues. Germline assignment: CDR1 SQVTM and CDR2 ANQGSEA. The CDR3 DNA sequence: TGCAGCGTTGGGCGGGAATTGGGGTCGGAGACCCAGTACTTC. Its translation is CSVGRELGSETQYF.

This rearrangement joins TRBV7-2 to TRBJ2-7, with a possible D match to TRBD2 (5 bases). This CDR3 is built from 18 residues. CDR1 SGHTA and CDR2 FQGNSA come from the germline V gene. V shed 2 bases and J shed 2 bases, with 22 bases lying between them. The CDR3 reads CASSLNRNPIDGAYEQYF. Here the CDR3 DNA reads TGTGCCAGCAGCTTAAACCGCAACCCGATCGACGGGGCCTACGAGCAGTACTTC.

The chain employs TRBV27 and TRBJ2-4; tentatively, D is TRBD2 (6 bases). The J call may be incorrect, as the DNA end agrees better with TRBJ2-7. The germline V gene has CDR1 MNHEY and CDR2 SMNVEV (reference sequence). The CDR3 spans 13 residues. The CDR3 DNA sequence: TGTGCCAGCAGTTTAAGGAGGGGCTCCGAGCAGTACTTC. It encodes CASSLRRGSEQYF.

The chain has TRBV28 and TRBJ2-5; 13 nucleotides match TRBD2. The V and J ends lost 3 bases and 2 bases, in that order; junction bases with no gene match: 9. Germline-derived CDR1 and CDR2 are MDHEN and SYDVKM. CDR3 size: 18 residues. The CDR3 DNA is TGTGCCAGCAGTTTCACTAGCGGGGGGGTACCTCAGCAAGAGACCCAGTACTTC. It specifies CASSFTSGGVPQQETQYF.

This clonotype occurred once. The chain recombines TRBV4-2 with TRBJ1-6; the match to TRBD1 covers 7 bases. Unmatched junction bases numbered 4, after V lost 1 base and J lost 4 bases. Germline values: CDR1 LGHNA, CDR2 YNFKEQ. CDR3 length: 16 amino acids. The CDR3 DNA follows: TGTGCCAGCAGCCAAGCGCAGGGGGTGTATAATTCACCCCTCCACTTT. Residues: CASSQAQGVYNSPLHF.

V is TRBV7-2 and J is TRBJ2-3; D possibly corresponds to TRBD1 (6 bases). Trimming cost V 6 bases and J 3 bases, with 16 bases left between them. CDR3 length: 15 residues. Germline V gene lookup returns CDR1 SGHTA and CDR2 FQGNSA. CDR3: CASRPPRGGTDTQYF. CDR3 bases: TGTGCCAGCAGGCCCCCCAGGGGCGGTACAGATACGCAGTATTTT.

V gene TRBV20-1 combines with J gene TRBJ2-1, with a tentative D call TRBD1 (5 bases). The J call could be wrong; TRBJ2-7 is a better fit for the DNA end. CDR1 and CDR2 from the germline V gene are DFQATT and SNEGSKA (reference sequence). The length of the CDR3 is 13 residues. The CDR3 loop is CSARDPAQDEQYF. CDR3 DNA sequence: TGCAGTGCTAGAGATCCGGCACAGGATGAGCAGTACTTC.

In this sample, this clonotype turned up a few times. In nucleotides, the CDR3 is TGCAGTGCCCGAGGAGGGGCTAATTCACCCCTCCACTTT. Residues: CSARGGANSPLHF. The chain employs TRBV20-1 and TRBJ1-6; weak D call: TRBD1 (5 bases). V was shortened by 6 bases and J by 6 bases, with 12 bases between the two germline ends. This CDR3 region has 13 residues. Germline V gene data show CDR1 as DFQATT and CDR2 as SNEGSKA (reference sequence).

This clonotype has just a few counts. The genes are TRBV11-2 and TRBJ2-4; D not certain. The CDR3 spans 14 residues. Per the germline V gene, CDR1 is SGHAT and CDR2 is FQNNGV. V lost 3 bases and J lost 0, with 6 bases in between. CDR3 region: CASSFQRAKNIQYF. The CDR3 nucleotides are TGTGCCAGCAGCTTCCAGAGAGCCAAAAACATTCAGTACTTC. Supplemented by reference TRBV11-2 and TRBJ2-4, the full variable domain reads EAGVAQSPRYKIIEKRQSVAFWCNPISGHATLYWYQQILGQGPKLLIQFQNNGVVDDSQLPKDRFSAERLKGVDSTLKIQPAKLEDSAVYLCASSFQRAKNIQYFGAGTRLSVL.

This clonotype has a handful of counts. The rearrangement links TRBV5-1 to TRBJ2-6; 9 positions match TRBD1. V lost 3 bases and J lost 0; bases outside the gene matches: 7. This CDR3 region has 18 residues. Looked up from germline, CDR1 is SGHRS and CDR2 is YFSETQ. The DNA of the CDR3 is TGCGCCAGCAGCTCACCGGGACAGGGAAGCTCTGGGGCCAACGTCCTGACTTTC. This codes for CASSSPGQGSSGANVLTF.

On this clonotype itself: The junction departs from the called germline gene at one end, perhaps through a read error. The V and J genes are TRBV20-1 and TRBJ1-6, with D possibly being TRBD1 (5 bases). Germline V CDR1 and CDR2: DFQATT, SNEGSKA (reference sequence). The CDR3 runs to 17 residues. CDR3 DNA: TGCAGTGCTAGAGGGCCGGGACTCACAAGGGATAATTCACCCCTCCAATTT. Protein product: CSARGPGLTRDNSPLQF.

This clonotype was seen more than once but under ten times. The chain has TRBV2 and TRBJ1-4; D is possibly TRBD1 (6 bases). The CDR3 runs to 16 residues. Trimming shortened V by 5 bases and J by 6 bases, and 19 bases separated the two germline ends. CDR1 SNHLY and CDR2 FYNNEI come from the germline V gene. Here the CDR3 reads CASSREPGGLDEKLFF. The CDR3 nucleotides are TGTGCCAGCAGTAGAGAACCTGGGGGGCTTGATGAAAAACTGTTTTTT.

This chain links TRBV12-3 or TRBV12-4 with TRBJ1-3; 7 bases map to TRBD1. This CDR3 has 14 residues. The trim removed 7 bases at V and 0 bases at J, leaving 3 bases unmatched. CDR3 nucleotides: TGTGCCAGCAAGGGACAGCCCTCTGGAAACACCATATATTTT. This sequence encodes CASKGQPSGNTIYF.

The V call is TRBV29-1, the J call TRBJ2-3, with 8 bases that match TRBD2. Germline assignment: CDR1 SQVTM and CDR2 ANQGSEA. With V trimmed by 1 base and J by 6 bases, 9 bases remained unmatched. The CDR3 consists of 15 residues. CDR3 in amino acids: CSVEATVAGYDTQYF. The CDR3 region has the DNA TGCAGCGTTGAAGCAACGGTAGCGGGGTATGATACGCAGTATTTT.

This clonotype was observed a few times. The chain couples TRBV6-1 to TRBJ2-7; TRBD1 matches at 8 bases. CDR1 is MNHNS and CDR2 is SASEGT in the germline V gene. J lost 0 bases, V lost 8 bases, and 9 bases had no gene match. The CDR3 spans 15 residues. Here the CDR3 reads CASAPRTGSSYEQYF. CDR3 nucleotides: TGTGCCAGCGCCCCTCGGACAGGGAGCTCCTACGAGCAGTACTTC.

The chain employs TRBV28 and TRBJ2-5; possible D gene TRBD1, 6 bases. The ends were cut back, 2 bases at V and 9 bases at J, with 16 bases in the middle. CDR3 size: 14 residues. Germline V lookup: CDR1 MDHEN, CDR2 SYDVKM. The DNA of the CDR3 is TGTGCCAGCAGTTTAAATACAGGGAGTGGGTCCCAGTACTTC. It codes for CASSLNTGSGSQYF. The full variable domain, rest sourced from reference TRBV28 and TRBJ2-5, is DVKVTQSSRYLVKRTGEKVFLECVQDMDHENMFWYRQDPGLGLRLIYFSYDVKMKEKGDIPEGYSVSREKKERFSLILESASTNQTSMYLCASSLNTGSGSQYFGPGTRLLVL.

This clonotype occurred many times. The DNA of the CDR3 is TGTGCCAGCAGCGGGGGTAACCCGACAGATACGCAGTATTTT. Its protein product is CASSGGNPTDTQYF. This chain connects TRBV7-2 to TRBJ2-3; either TRBD1 or TRBD2 may fit D (5 bases each). The CDR3 is 14 residues long. Germline lookup yields CDR1 SGHTA and CDR2 FQGNSA. Deletions cut 5 bases from V and 3 bases from J, with 12 bases between. The entire variable domain, with the rest obtained from reference TRBV7-2 and TRBJ2-3, is as follows: GAGVSQSPSNKVTEKGKDVELRCDPISGHTALYWYRQSLGQGLEFLIYFQGNSAPDKSGLPSDRFSAERTGGSVSTLTIQRTQQEDSAVYLCASSGGNPTDTQYFGPGTRLTVL.

The chain uses TRBV7-2 and TRBJ1-1, with TRBD1 matching 12 bases. J lost 0 bases, V lost 3 bases, and 5 bases had no gene match. Germline CDR1 and CDR2: SGHTA and FQGNSA. This CDR3 region has 17 residues. The CDR3 protein is CASSFPGQGALNTEAFF. The DNA for the CDR3 is TGTGCCAGCAGCTTTCCGGGACAGGGGGCATTGAACACTGAAGCTTTCTTT.